This paragraph reports one TCR beta chain. TCRdb keeps only in-frame clones here, not all; method: immunoSEQ multiplex PCR. Found here are about 220,000 clones, about nine tenths of them singletons; the top ten hold roughly 3.4%. The germline V gene has CDR1 KGHSH and CDR2 LQKENI. With 3 bases clipped from V and 2 bases from J, the junction kept 5 bases outside the gene matches. The CDR3 covers 15 residues. The data stem from a study of blood T cell repertoires in COVID-19. This sequence was found in a middle-aged woman with acute COVID-19. V usage is TRBV18 and J usage is TRBJ1-2; 8 bases line up with TRBD1. Sequencing was done on a sample of PBMCs or T cells enriched from blood (not recorded which). CDR3 amino acids: CASSPGQGKNYGYTF. CDR3 bases: TGTGCCAGCTCACCCGGACAGGGAAAGAACTATGGCTACACCTTC.